Listed below are T cell receptor beta chains from one sample, sequenced in a study of Graves' ophthalmopathy and Graves' hyperthyroidism. TCRdb re-called the multiplex PCR reads with MiXCR, one entry per CDR3 protein. The sample yields about 740,000 distinct CDR3 sequences, 40% seen once. The sample taken for sequencing was peripheral blood. The receptors come from an adult man with Graves' ophthalmopathy. CDR3s include the opening cysteine and the closing phenylalanine or tryptophan. D genes are given only for firm matches. Rows may omit the clone size; those that give it use once, few, many or a size class.

D gene	V gene	clone size	J gene	CDR3 protein	CDR3 DNA
TRBD1	TRBV7-9	few	TRBJ2-5	CASSRSGQTQETQYF	TGTGCCAGCAGCCGATCGGGACAGACCCAAGAGACCCAGTACTTC
TRBD2	TRBV19	NA	TRBJ2-7	CASSIAGLAGVNEQYF	TGTGCCAGTAGTATAGCAGGACTAGCGGGAGTAAACGAGCAGTACTTC
NA	TRBV6-1	NA	TRBJ2-5	CASSEAGPPLETQYF	TGTGCCAGCAGTGAAGCCGGGCCTCCACTAGAGACCCAGTACTTC
NA	TRBV28	NA	TRBJ1-1	CASSLYGGKPEAFF	TGTGCCAGCAGTTTATATGGAGGGAAGCCTGAAGCTTTCTTT
NA	TRBV10-2	NA	TRBJ1-4	CASSESPWAAGRGTNEKLFF	TGCGCCAGCAGTGAGTCACCGTGGGCCGCCGGAAGGGGAACTAATGAAAAACTGTTTTTT
TRBD2	TRBV2	many	TRBJ2-7	CASTYGAGASDEQYF	TGTGCCAGCACCTACGGAGCGGGGGCGTCGGACGAGCAGTACTTC
NA	TRBV29-1	NA	TRBJ2-6	CSVEQGRDAYSGANVLTF	TGCAGCGTTGAACAGGGTCGGGACGCCTACTCTGGGGCCAACGTCCTGACTTTC
NA	TRBV24-1	many	TRBJ2-5	CATSDPSPIGVPETQYF	TGTGCCACCAGTGATCCCTCGCCAATCGGGGTCCCAGAGACCCAGTACTTC
TRBD1	TRBV7-3	once	TRBJ2-1	CASSLIGQGDEQFF	TGTGCCAGCAGCTTAATTGGCCAGGGGGATGAGCAGTTCTTC
NA	TRBV30	NA	TRBJ2-7	CAFSLDTNYEQYF	TGTGCCTTCTCCCTCGACACAAACTACGAGCAGTACTTC
NA	TRBV14	few	TRBJ1-2	CASSKSLSSNYGYTF	TGTGCCAGCAGCAAGAGTTTATCTTCTAACTATGGCTACACCTTC
TRBD1	TRBV15	NA	TRBJ1-2	CATSSSGQIYGYTF	TGTGCCACCAGCAGTTCGGGACAGATCTATGGCTACACCTTC
NA	TRBV2	many	TRBJ1-6	CASSEYRVGSYNSPLHF	TGTGCCAGCAGTGAATATAGGGTTGGATCCTATAATTCACCCCTCCACTTT
NA	TRBV7-9	many	TRBJ1-5	CASSAQGDNQPQHF	TGTGCCAGCAGCGCACAGGGAGACAATCAGCCCCAGCATTTT
NA	TRBV7-9	NA	TRBJ2-3	CASSETIDTQYF	TGTGCCAGCAGCGAAACGATAGATACGCAGTATTTT
TRBD1	TRBV10-3	many	TRBJ1-2	CAISVDRVHGYTF	TGTGCCATCAGCGTGGACAGGGTCCATGGCTACACCTTC
NA	TRBV7-2	NA	TRBJ1-5	CASSLYGQQNQPQHF	TGTGCCAGCAGCTTATATGGACAGCAAAATCAGCCCCAGCATTTT
NA	TRBV25-1	many	TRBJ1-4	CASSEFPQGLEKLFF	TGTGCCAGCAGTGAATTTCCACAGGGACTCGAAAAACTGTTTTTT
NA	TRBV10-3	few	TRBJ1-1	CASSYSLVGGTEAFF	TGTGCCAGCAGTTACTCGCTCGTCGGAGGGACTGAAGCTTTCTTT
TRBD2	TRBV10-3	many	TRBJ2-7	CAISVLGTSGRVIHEQYF	TGTGCCATCAGTGTCTTGGGGACTAGCGGGAGGGTTATCCACGAGCAGTACTTC
NA	TRBV12-3/TRBV12-4	few	TRBJ2-7	CASSPTTGIAYEQYF	TGTGCCAGCAGTCCGACGACAGGTATAGCCTACGAGCAGTACTTC
TRBD2	TRBV7-9	many	TRBJ2-5	CASSLYQPGLAEQETQYF	TGTGCCAGCAGCCTTTATCAACCGGGACTAGCGGAGCAAGAGACCCAGTACTTC
TRBD1	TRBV10-3	NA	TRBJ1-1	CAIRGDRGKGHTEAFF	TGTGCCATCAGGGGAGACAGGGGGAAAGGACACACTGAAGCTTTCTTT
TRBD1	TRBV5-6	few	TRBJ1-4	CASSSQGRNEKLFF	TGTGCCAGCAGCTCACAGGGGAGGAATGAAAAACTGTTTTTT
TRBD2	TRBV5-1	NA	TRBJ2-7	CASSSSGAGSYEQYF	TGCGCCAGCAGCTCTAGCGGGGCCGGCTCCTACGAGCAGTACTTC
NA	TRBV10-3	NA	TRBJ1-4	CAISLRQALNEKLFF	TGTGCCATCAGCCTGAGACAGGCCCTTAATGAAAAACTGTTTTTT
NA	TRBV10-1	many	TRBJ1-5	CASSENLGQPQHF	TGCGCCAGCAGTGAAAACCTTGGTCAGCCCCAGCATTTT
TRBD1	TRBV7-9	few	TRBJ1-1	CASSQQGMNTEAFF	TGTGCCAGCAGCCAACAGGGGATGAACACTGAAGCTTTCTTT
TRBD2	TRBV2	NA	TRBJ2-5	CASGLGSGAETQYF	TGTGCCAGCGGTTTAGGTAGCGGGGCCGAGACCCAGTACTTC
NA	TRBV2	many	TRBJ1-1	CASRYRSMNTEAFF	TGTGCCAGCAGGTACAGGTCCATGAACACTGAAGCTTTCTTT
NA	TRBV4-1	NA	TRBJ1-6	CASSQDGPPFASPLHF	TGCGCCAGCAGCCAAGATGGCCCACCTTTCGCTTCACCCCTCCACTTT
NA	TRBV7-9	few	TRBJ2-7	CASSPQDSYEQYF	TGTGCCAGCAGTCCACAGGACTCCTACGAGCAGTACTTC
NA	TRBV20-1	few	TRBJ2-5	CSAWGRWETQYF	TGCAGTGCGTGGGGCCGGTGGGAGACCCAGTACTTC
NA	TRBV7-9	NA	TRBJ1-2	CASRSDENYGCTF	TGTGCCAGCAGATCTGACGAGAACTATGGCTGCACCTTC
NA	TRBV4-3	NA	TRBJ2-5	CASSQDAGTDGETQYF	TGCGCCAGCAGCCAAGATGCCGGGACCGATGGTGAGACCCAGTACTTC
TRBD1	TRBV24-1	many	TRBJ1-5	CASSLGTGSSQPQHF	TGTGCCAGCAGCCTAGGGACAGGGAGTTCTCAGCCCCAGCATTTT
NA	TRBV7-3	NA	TRBJ1-6	CASRLDIGSPLHF	TGTGCCAGCAGATTAGACATCGGTTCACCCCTCCACTTT
TRBD1	TRBV20-1	few	TRBJ2-7	CSAKDRIFNEQYF	TGCAGTGCTAAGGACAGGATATTCAACGAGCAGTACTTC
NA	TRBV7-9	NA	TRBJ1-5	CATSITDAGYSNQPQHF	TGTGCCACCAGCATTACGGACGCGGGGTATAGCAATCAGCCCCAGCATTTT
NA	TRBV9	many	TRBJ2-5	CASSPRGGTGETQYF	TGTGCCAGCAGCCCCAGGGGAGGGACAGGAGAGACCCAGTACTTC
NA	TRBV15	NA	TRBJ1-4	CATSSGRTSRGKLFF	TGTGCCACCAGCAGTGGACGGACCTCACGGGGAAAACTGTTTTTT
NA	TRBV7-9	few	TRBJ2-7	CASSPTTESYEQYF	TGTGCCAGCAGCCCAACGACGGAGAGCTACGAGCAGTACTTC
NA	TRBV29-1	many	TRBJ1-1	CSVERVDFNTEAFF	TGCAGCGTTGAAAGGGTGGACTTTAACACTGAAGCTTTCTTT
NA	TRBV29-1	few	TRBJ2-7	CSGGGGSSYEQYF	TGCAGCGGGGGGGGCGGGAGCTCCTACGAGCAGTACTTC
TRBD1	TRBV15	many	TRBJ2-5	CATRIRRSGGQETQYF	TGTGCCACCAGAATACGACGGTCAGGGGGCCAGGAGACCCAGTACTTC
TRBD2	TRBV6-6	few	TRBJ2-7	CASSNLAGASYEQYF	TGTGCCAGCAGTAATCTAGCGGGAGCCTCCTACGAGCAGTACTTC
NA	TRBV12-3/TRBV12-4	NA	TRBJ2-5	CASNSGTARETQYF	TGTGCCAGCAATTCCGGGACGGCGAGGGAGACCCAGTACTTC
TRBD2	TRBV20-1	few	TRBJ2-7	CSAYPGLGVSEQYF	TGCAGTGCTTATCCGGGACTAGGTGTGAGCGAGCAGTACTTC
NA	TRBV11-2	many	TRBJ2-5	CASSLIPRGETQYF	TGTGCCAGCAGCTTAATCCCGCGTGGAGAGACCCAGTACTTC
TRBD2	TRBV2	NA	TRBJ2-7	CASRVLAGRFYEQYF	TGTGCCAGCAGGGTACTAGCGGGGAGGTTCTACGAGCAGTACTTC
NA	TRBV12-3/TRBV12-4	few	TRBJ1-1	CASAPTVNTEAFF	TGTGCTAGTGCCCCGACAGTGAACACTGAAGCTTTCTTT
TRBD2	TRBV7-2	NA	TRBJ2-7	CASSGTPYEQYF	TGTGCCAGTAGCGGGACACCCTACGAGCAGTACTTC
NA	TRBV7-9	few	TRBJ1-2	CASSQDLTDGRVYGYTF	TGTGCCAGCAGCCAAGACCTTACGGACGGCAGGGTGTATGGCTACACCTTC
NA	TRBV4-3	NA	TRBJ1-5	CASSQDQHQPQHF	TGCGCCAGCAGCCAAGATCAACATCAGCCCCAGCATTTT